This T cell receptor beta chain was sequenced for a study of blood T cells in healthy people across ages (dated by TCRdb to the mid-2010s). At the level of the whole study: Template switching captured roughly one uniquely barcoded TCR beta cDNA molecule per two T cells in model experiments. To avoid experimental bias, donors of different ages were spread randomly across the sequencing lanes. The study analyzed two additional independent replicas of 1 million unique cDNA reads from the same blood draw for two donors, one aged 18 to 29 and one aged 80 or older. Using deep sequencing normalized with unique cDNA molecular identifiers, the study measured how TCR beta repertoire diversity changes with age. Donors were grouped into four age groups: young (average approximately 15 years), middle-aged (over 35), aged (roughly 67) and long-lived (about 90).

Remarks on this clonotype: Which antigen it targets is not known. It has no much larger one-base neighbor in the sample; base qualities were not kept.

Donors were approximately 42 systemically healthy Caucasian individuals from Russia aged roughly 6 to 100 years. Each donor gave ten milliliters of peripheral blood, collected into EDTA-treated Vacutainer tubes. Ficoll-Paque density-gradient centrifugation was used to isolate PBMCs, with at least 6 million per sample. Total RNA was extracted from PBMCs with Trizol reagent, with at least 5.5 micrograms obtained per sample. For every donor, flow cytometry on a PBMC aliquot measured the percentage of naive CD45RAhigh/CD27high T cells. Overall study outcomes, separate from this receptor: The percentage of naive T cells measured by flow cytometry correlated strongly with observed TCR beta diversity. The long-lived group showed more naive CD4+ T cells, fewer expanded clones and increased TCR diversity than the aged group, suggesting age selection. Estimates of total diversity based on one million sequenced T cells were considered lower bounds and underestimates. The CMV infection status of donors was not known, potentially confounding age-related changes in expanded clonotypes. As age increased, observed TCR beta diversity per million T cells dropped in a roughly linear way, and a significant reduction was already evident by age roughly 40. Conclusive comparison of naive and antigen-experienced compartments was prevented by the profiling of bulk unsorted PBMCs.

The method behind the library was 5' RACE. The sequencer was an Illumina HiSeq 2500. The second PCR ran for roughly 7 to 11 cycles and used a J-beta primer mix along with a sample-barcoded 5' primer. Each TCR beta cDNA molecule received a unique molecular identifier from a template-switch 5' adaptor carrying 12 random nucleotides. Each sample yielded at least 3 million CDR3-containing paired-end reads. First-strand cDNA was synthesized from all RNA with the Mint cDNA synthesis kit, primed by a TRBC-specific oligonucleotide. Following uracil-DNA glycosylase treatment, all cDNA underwent a first 18-cycle PCR with the universal primers M1SS and BC2_uni_R. In the paper's pipeline: For normalization, 1 million high-quality reads, each with a distinct molecular identifier, were randomly selected from each sample. Reads with shared molecular identifiers were discarded instead of being binned into consensus sequences. CDR3 identification, clonotype clustering and error correction used MiTCR with a Q25 quality threshold and the strictest error-elimination algorithm. Lower-bound total TCR beta diversity was estimated with a nonparametric unseen species model using Euler transformation. TCRdb applied fastp at Q25 and MiXCR to the public reads, then kept only in-frame beta chains. A single entry per CDR3 protein holds the most common genes and DNA from its merged rows. These V and J calls originate from TCRdb's pipeline instead of the authors' own analysis. This sample is represented by fewer than 750,000 distinct CDR3 sequences; around 48% of them were singletons. The top ten clones comprise approximately 25% of the sample.

From a lookup of the germline V gene, CDR1 and CDR2 are SGHTA and FQGNSA. Reading from cysteine to phenylalanine, the CDR3 counts 15 amino acids. The read is trimmed to its CDR3 DNA, 45 bases read in frame from base 1. Trimming leaves V shorter by 4 bases and J shorter by 3 bases, with the junction holding 6 bases beyond the gene matches. The sequence is built from TRBV7-2 and TRBJ2-5, and 9 junction bases match TRBD2. The sequence derives from a man older than 75 in good health. The sample consisted of blood. The DNA sequence is TGTGCCAGCAGCTCCCGTATAGCGGGAGAAGAGACCCAGTACTTC. Translated, this is CASSSRIAGEETQYF.